Following are 8 T cell receptor beta chains from one sample sequenced in a study of T-cell memory formation after mild COVID-19. TCRdb reprocessed the 5' RACE reads with MiXCR, giving one entry per CDR3 protein. The profile shows roughly 350,000 distinct CDR3 sequences, roughly an eighth of them singletons. Specimen: PBMCs or a T cell subset sorted from them (not recorded which). Receptors originate from a man between 18 and 29 years old who had mild COVID-19 (a few samples of this study predate the infection). Cell type and time point are not known.

The CDR3 here is CASSLGSRGLAGNEQFF. The CDR3, as DNA: TGTGCCAGCAGCTTAGGGAGTAGGGGACTAGCTGGCAATGAGCAGTTCTTC. The V gene is TRBV7-2, the J gene TRBJ2-1, with 9 bases aligning to TRBD2. This CDR3 is 17 amino acids long. J lost 6 bases, V lost 1 base, and 10 bases had no gene match. The V gene's germline CDR1 is SGHTA and CDR2 FQGNSA. The full variable domain, its missing parts supplied by reference TRBV7-2 and TRBJ2-1, is GAGVSQSPSNKVTEKGKDVELRCDPISGHTALYWYRQSLGQGLEFLIYFQGNSAPDKSGLPSDRFSAERTGGSVSTLTIQRTQQEDSAVYLCASSLGSRGLAGNEQFFGPGTRLTVL.

This chain connects TRBV21-1 to TRBJ2-1. TRBV21-1 has pseudogene status. This CDR3 region has 15 residues. The CDR3 DNA is TGTGCCAGCAGCAAAGTACTGGACCGCTACAATGAGCAGTTCTTC. Its protein is CASSKVLDRYNEQFF.

The V and J genes are TRBV19 and TRBJ2-7, with TRBD2 matching 12 bases. CDR1 and CDR2 (germline): LNHDA, SQIVND (reference sequence). The V gene end was trimmed by 5 bases and the J gene end by 6 bases; junction bases not matched to a gene: 8. The CDR3 is made up of 15 amino acids. The CDR3 DNA reads as TGTGCCAGTAGTGTACGACTAGCGGGGGACCGCGAGCAGTACTTC. Its protein is CASSVRLAGDREQYF.

This clonotype came up a few times. The chain carries TRBV7-9 and TRBJ2-5, with D tentatively TRBD1 (6 bases). The CDR3 runs 16 residues. Per germline, CDR1 SEHNR and CDR2 FQNEAQ (reference sequence). Between the trimmed V and J ends, which lost 2 bases and 2 bases, there was a span of 15 bases. As DNA, the CDR3 is TGTGCCAGCAGCTTATTTCCCCCAGGGGCTCAAGAGACCCAGTACTTC. It specifies CASSLFPPGAQETQYF.

The chain recombines TRBV6-1 with TRBJ2-1, with TRBD1 identical over 7 bases. V dropped 6 bases and J dropped 5; count of bases not matched to a gene: 4. The CDR3 is made up of 13 amino acids. Germline CDR1 and CDR2: MNHNS and SASEGT. CDR3 region: CASSTGTDNEQFF. CDR3 in DNA: TGTGCCAGCAGCACAGGGACAGACAATGAGCAGTTCTTC.

The chain employs TRBV12-3 or TRBV12-4 and TRBJ1-2; D is undetermined. V was pared by 2 bases and J by 3 bases, with 10 bases between. The CDR3 sequence is 14 residues long. CDR3 protein: CASSLRESDYGYTF. The CDR3 DNA follows: TGTGCCAGCAGTTTAAGGGAGTCGGACTATGGCTACACCTTC.

J is TRBJ2-5 and V is TRBV12-3 or TRBV12-4; 7 bases match TRBD1. The CDR3 runs 14 residues. Losses at the gene ends were 5 bases for V and 1 base for J; bases not matched to a gene: 4. The CDR3 protein is CASSPTGSQETQYF. The CDR3 region has the DNA TGTGCCAGCAGTCCGACAGGGTCCCAAGAGACCCAGTACTTC.

This clonotype has a count of ten or more. The CDR3 region has the DNA TGTGCCAGCAGCCCTAGGGGGGCAAGTGATACGCAGTATTTT. Amino acid sequence: CASSPRGASDTQYF. The chain couples TRBV12-3 or TRBV12-4 to TRBJ2-3, with D perhaps being TRBD1 or TRBD2 (6 bases each). There are 14 residues in the CDR3. V was pared by 6 bases and J by 6 bases, with 16 bases between.